Described below is a single T cell receptor beta chain sequence and its context. In germline, CDR1 is MGHRA, CDR2 YSYEKL. This CDR3 comprises 18 residues. V gave up 0 bases and J gave up 5 bases, with 19 bases separating them. Sequencing used immunoSEQ multiplex PCR; TCRdb keeps in-frame clones, though not all of them. This table holds just over 250,000 clones, 91% found once. The record originates from a study of blood T cell repertoires in COVID-19. Sequenced sample: peripheral blood. J is TRBJ2-2 and V is TRBV4-1, with D possibly matching TRBD2 (6 bases). The clonotype was recovered from a person under 30 with COVID-19, enrolled during active disease. The CDR3 here is CASSQETLARGSTGELFF. The CDR3 nucleotides read TGCGCCAGCAGCCAAGAAACCCTAGCCCGGGGGTCTACCGGGGAGCTGTTTTTT.